The clone carrying this T cell receptor beta chain has ten or more counts. V lost 4 bases and J 6 bases, leaving 15 bases between the germline ends. The V gene's germline CDR1 is LGHNA and CDR2 YSLEER. The CDR3 runs 14 residues. The sample comes from a study of human T cells and chemical hapten exposure. TCRdb called the RACE reads again in MiXCR, with one record for every CDR3 protein. This sample has more than 80,000 distinct CDR3 sequences, with roughly a tenth found just once. Time point here: patch test 2, 6 weeks after DPC sensitization. The treatment is: therapeutic diphenylcyclopropenone sensitization with weekly scalp DPC.

The sequences come from whole blood, collected in connection with sensitization to the hapten diphenylcyclopropenone (DPC). This receptor was taken from a woman aged 45 to 65 with alopecia areata. Some clones in this sample may be carry-over from other donors' samples. The rearrangement uses TRBV4-3 and TRBJ1-2; D perhaps matches TRBD1 (6 bases). The CDR3 loop reads CASSRRRGEDGYTF. Written as DNA, the CDR3 is TGCGCCAGCAGCCGGAGGAGGGGGGAGGATGGCTACACCTTC.